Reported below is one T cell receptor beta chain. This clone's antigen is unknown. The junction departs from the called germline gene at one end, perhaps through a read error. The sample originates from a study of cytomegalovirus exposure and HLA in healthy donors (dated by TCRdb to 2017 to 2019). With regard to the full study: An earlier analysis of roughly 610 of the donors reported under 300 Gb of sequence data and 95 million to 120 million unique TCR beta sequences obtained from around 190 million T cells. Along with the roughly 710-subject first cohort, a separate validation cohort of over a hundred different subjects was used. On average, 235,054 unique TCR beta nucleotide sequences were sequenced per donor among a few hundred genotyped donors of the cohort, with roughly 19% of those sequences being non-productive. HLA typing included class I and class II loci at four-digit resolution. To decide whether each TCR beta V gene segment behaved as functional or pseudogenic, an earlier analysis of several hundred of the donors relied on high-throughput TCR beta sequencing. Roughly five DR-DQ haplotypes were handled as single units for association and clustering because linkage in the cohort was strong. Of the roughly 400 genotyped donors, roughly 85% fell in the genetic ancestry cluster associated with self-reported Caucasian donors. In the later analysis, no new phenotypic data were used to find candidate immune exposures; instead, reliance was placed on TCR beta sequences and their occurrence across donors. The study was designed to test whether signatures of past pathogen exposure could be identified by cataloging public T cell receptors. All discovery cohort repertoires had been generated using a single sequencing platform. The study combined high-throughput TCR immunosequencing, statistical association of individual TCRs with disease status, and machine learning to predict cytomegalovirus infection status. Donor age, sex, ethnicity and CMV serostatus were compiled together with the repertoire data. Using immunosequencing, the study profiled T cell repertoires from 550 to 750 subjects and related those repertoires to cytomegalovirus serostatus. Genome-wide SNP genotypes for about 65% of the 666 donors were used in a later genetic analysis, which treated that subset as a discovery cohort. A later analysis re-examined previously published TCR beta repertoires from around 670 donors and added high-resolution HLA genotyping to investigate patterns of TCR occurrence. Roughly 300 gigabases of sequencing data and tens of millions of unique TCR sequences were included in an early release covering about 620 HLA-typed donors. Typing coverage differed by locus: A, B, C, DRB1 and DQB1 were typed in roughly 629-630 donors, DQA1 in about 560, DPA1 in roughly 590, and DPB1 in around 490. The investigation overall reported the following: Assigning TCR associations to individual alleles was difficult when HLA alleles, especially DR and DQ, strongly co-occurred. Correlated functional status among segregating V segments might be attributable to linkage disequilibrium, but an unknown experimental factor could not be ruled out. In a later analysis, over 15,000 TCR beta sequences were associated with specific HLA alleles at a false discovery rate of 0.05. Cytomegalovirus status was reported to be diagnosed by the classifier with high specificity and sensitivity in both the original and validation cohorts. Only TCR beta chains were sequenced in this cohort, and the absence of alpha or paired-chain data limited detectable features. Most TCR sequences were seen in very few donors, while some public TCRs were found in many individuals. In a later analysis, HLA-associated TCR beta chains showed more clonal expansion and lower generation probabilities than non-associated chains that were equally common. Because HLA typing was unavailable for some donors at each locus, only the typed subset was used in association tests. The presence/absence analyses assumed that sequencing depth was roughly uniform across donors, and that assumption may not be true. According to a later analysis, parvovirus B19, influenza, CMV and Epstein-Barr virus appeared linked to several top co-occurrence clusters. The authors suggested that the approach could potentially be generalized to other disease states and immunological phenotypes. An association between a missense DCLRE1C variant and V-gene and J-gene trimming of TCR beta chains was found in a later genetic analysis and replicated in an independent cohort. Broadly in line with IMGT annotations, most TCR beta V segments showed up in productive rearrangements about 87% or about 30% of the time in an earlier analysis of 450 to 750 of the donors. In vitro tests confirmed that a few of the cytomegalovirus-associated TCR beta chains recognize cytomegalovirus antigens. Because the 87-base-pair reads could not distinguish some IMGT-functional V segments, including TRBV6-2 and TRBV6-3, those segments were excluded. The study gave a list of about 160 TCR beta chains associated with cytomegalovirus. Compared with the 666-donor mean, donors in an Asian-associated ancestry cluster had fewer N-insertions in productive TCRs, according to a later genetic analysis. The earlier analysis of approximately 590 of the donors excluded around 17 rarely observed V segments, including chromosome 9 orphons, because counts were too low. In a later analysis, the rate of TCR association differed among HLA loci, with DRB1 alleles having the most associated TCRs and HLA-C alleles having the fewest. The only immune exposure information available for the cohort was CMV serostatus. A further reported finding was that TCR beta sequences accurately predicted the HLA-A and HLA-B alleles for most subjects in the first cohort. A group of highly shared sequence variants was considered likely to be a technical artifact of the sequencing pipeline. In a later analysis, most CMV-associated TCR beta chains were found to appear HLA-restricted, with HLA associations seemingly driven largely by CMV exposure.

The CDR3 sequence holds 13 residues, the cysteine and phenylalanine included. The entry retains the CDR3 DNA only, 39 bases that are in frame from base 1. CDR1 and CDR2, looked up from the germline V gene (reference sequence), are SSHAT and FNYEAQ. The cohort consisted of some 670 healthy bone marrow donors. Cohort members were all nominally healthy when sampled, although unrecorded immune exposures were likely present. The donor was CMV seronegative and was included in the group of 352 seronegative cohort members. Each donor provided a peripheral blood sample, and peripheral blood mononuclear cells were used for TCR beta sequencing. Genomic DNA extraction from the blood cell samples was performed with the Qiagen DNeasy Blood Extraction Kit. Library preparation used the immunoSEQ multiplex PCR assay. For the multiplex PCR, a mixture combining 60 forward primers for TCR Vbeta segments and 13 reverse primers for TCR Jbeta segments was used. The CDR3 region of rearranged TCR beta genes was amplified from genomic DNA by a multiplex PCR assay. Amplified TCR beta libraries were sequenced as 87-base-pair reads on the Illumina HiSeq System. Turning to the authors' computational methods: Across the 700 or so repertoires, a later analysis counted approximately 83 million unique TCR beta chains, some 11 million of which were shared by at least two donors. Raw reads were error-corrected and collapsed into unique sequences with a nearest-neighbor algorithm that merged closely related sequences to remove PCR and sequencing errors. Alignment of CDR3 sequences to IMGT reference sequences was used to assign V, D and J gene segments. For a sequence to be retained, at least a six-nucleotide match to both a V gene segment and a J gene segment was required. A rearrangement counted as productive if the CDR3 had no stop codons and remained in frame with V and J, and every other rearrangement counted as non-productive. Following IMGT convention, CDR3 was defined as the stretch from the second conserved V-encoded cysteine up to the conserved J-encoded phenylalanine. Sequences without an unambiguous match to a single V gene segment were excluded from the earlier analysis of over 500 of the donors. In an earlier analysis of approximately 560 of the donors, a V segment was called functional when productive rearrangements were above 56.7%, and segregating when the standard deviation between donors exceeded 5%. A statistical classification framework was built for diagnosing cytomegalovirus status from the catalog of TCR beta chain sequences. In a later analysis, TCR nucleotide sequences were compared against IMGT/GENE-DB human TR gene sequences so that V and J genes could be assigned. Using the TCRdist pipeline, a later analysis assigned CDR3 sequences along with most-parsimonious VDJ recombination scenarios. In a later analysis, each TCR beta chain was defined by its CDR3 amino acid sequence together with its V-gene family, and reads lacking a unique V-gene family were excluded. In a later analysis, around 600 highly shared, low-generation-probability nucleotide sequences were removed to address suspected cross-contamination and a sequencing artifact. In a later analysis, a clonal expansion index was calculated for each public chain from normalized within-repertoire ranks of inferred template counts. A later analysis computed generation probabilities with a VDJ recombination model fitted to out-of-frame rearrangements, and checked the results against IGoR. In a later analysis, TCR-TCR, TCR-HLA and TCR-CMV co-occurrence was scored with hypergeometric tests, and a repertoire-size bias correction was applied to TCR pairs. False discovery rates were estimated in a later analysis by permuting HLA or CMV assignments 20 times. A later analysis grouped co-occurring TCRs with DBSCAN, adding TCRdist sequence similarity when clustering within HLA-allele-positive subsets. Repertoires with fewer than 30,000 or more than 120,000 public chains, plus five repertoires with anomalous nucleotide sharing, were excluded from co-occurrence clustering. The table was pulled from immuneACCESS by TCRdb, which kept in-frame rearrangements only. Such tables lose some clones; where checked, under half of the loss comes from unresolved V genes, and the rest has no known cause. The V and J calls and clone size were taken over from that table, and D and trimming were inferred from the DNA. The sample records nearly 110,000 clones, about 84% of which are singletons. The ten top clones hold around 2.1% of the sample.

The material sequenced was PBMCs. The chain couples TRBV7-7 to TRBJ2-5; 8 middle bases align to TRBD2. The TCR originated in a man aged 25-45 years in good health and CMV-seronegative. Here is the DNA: TGTGCTAGCACGGGGGGGCTTCTGGAGACCCAGTACTTC. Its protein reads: CASTGGLLETQYF. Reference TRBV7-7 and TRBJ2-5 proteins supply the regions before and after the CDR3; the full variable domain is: GAGVSQSPRYKVTKRGQDVTLRCDPISSHATLYWYQQALGQGPEFLTYFNYEAQPDKSGLPSDRFSAERPEGSISTLTIQRTEQRDSAMYRCASTGGLLETQYFGPGTRLLVL.